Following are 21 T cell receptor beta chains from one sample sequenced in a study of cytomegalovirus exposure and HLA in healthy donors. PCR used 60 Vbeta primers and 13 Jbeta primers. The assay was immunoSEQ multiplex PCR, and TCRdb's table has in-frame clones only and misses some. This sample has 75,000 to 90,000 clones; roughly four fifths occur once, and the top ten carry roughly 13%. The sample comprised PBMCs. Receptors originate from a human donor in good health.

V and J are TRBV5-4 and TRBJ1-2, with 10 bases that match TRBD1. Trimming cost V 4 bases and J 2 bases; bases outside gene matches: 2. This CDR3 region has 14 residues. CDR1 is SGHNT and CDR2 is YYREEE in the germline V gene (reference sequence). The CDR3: CASSGGQGNYGYTF. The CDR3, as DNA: TGTGCCAGCAGCGGGGGACAGGGGAACTATGGCTACACCTTC.

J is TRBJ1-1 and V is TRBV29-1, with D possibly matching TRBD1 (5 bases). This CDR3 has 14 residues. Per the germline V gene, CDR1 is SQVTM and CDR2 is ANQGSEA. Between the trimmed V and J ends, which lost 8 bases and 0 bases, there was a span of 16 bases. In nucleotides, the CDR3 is TGCAGCTCTGGCGGGGGGTTCATGAACACTGAAGCTTTCTTT. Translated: CSSGGGFMNTEAFF.

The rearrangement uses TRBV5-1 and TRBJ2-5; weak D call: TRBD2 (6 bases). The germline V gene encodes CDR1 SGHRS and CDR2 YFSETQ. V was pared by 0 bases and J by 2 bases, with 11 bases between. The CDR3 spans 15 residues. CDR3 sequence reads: CASSLAPGRQETQYF. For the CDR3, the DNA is TGCGCCAGCAGCTTGGCCCCAGGGAGGCAAGAGACCCAGTACTTC.

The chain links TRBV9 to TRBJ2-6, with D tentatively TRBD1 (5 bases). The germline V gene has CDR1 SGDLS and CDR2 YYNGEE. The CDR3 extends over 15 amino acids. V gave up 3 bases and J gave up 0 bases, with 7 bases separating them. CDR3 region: CASSADSSGANVLTF. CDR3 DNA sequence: TGTGCCAGCAGCGCCGACAGCTCTGGGGCCAACGTCCTGACTTTC.

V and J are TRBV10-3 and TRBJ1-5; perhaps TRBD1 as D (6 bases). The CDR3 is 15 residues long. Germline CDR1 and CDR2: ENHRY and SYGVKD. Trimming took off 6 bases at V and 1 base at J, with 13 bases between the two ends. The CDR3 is CAISQGFSSNQPQHF. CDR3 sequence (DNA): TGTGCCATCAGCCAGGGGTTTTCGAGCAATCAGCCCCAGCATTTT.

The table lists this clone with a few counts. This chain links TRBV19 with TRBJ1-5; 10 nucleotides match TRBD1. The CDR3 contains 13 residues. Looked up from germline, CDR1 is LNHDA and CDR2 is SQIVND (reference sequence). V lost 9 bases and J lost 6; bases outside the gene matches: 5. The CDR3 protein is CASWGTGVQPQHF. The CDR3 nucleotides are TGTGCCAGCTGGGGGACAGGGGTTCAGCCCCAGCATTTT. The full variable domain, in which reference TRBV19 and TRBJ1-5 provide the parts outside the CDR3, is DGGITQSPKYLFRKEGQNVTLSCEQNLNHDAMYWYRQDPGQGLRLIYYSQIVNDFQKGDIAEGYSVSREKKESFPLTVTSAQKNPTAFYLCASWGTGVQPQHFGDGTRLSIL.

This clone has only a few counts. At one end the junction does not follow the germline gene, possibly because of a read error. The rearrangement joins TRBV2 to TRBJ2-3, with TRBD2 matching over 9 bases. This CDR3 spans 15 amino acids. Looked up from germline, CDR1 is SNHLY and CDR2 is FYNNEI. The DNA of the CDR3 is TGTGCCAGCTCCCCCCCAGGGACTAGCAAAGATACGCAGTATTTT. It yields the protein CASSPPGTSKDTQYF.

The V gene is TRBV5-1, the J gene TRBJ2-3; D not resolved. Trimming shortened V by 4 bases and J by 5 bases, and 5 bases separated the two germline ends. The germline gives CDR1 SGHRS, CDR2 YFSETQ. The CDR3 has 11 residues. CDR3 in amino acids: CASSEEDTQYF. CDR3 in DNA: TGCGCCAGCAGCGAGGAAGATACGCAGTATTTT.

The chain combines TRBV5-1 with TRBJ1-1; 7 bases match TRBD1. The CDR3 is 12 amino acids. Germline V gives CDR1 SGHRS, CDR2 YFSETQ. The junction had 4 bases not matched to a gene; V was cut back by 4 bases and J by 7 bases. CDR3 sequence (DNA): TGCGCCAGCAGCGATAACAGGGGTGAAGCTTTCTTT. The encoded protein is CASSDNRGEAFF.

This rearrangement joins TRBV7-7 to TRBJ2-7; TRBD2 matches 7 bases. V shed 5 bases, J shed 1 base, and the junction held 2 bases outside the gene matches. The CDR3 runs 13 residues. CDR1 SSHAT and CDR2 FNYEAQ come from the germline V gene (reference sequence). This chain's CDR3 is CASSAGVSYEQYF. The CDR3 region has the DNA TGTGCCAGCAGCGCGGGGGTTTCCTACGAGCAGTACTTC. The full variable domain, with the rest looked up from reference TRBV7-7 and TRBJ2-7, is GAGVSQSPRYKVTKRGQDVTLRCDPISSHATLYWYQQALGQGPEFLTYFNYEAQPDKSGLPSDRFSAERPEGSISTLTIQRTEQRDSAMYRCASSAGVSYEQYFGPGTRLTVT.

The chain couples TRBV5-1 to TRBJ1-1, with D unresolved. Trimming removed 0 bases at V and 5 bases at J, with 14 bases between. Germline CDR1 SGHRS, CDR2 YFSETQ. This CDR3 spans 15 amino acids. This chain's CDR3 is CASSLAADSGTEAFF. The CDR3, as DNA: TGCGCCAGCAGCTTGGCCGCGGATTCGGGGACTGAAGCTTTCTTT.

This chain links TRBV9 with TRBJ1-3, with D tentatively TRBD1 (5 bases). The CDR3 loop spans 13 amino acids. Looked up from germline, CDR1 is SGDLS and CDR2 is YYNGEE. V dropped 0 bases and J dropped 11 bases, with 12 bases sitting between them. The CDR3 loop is CASSVADTKAIYF. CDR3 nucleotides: TGTGCCAGCAGCGTAGCGGACACCAAGGCCATATATTTT.

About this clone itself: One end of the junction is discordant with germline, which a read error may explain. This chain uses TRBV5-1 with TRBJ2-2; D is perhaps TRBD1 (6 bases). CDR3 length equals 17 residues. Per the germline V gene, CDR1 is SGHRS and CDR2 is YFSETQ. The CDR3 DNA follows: TGCGCCAGCAGTTTGGGACACCGGGACACAAACACCGGGGAGCTGTTTTTT. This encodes CASSLGHRDTNTGELFF.

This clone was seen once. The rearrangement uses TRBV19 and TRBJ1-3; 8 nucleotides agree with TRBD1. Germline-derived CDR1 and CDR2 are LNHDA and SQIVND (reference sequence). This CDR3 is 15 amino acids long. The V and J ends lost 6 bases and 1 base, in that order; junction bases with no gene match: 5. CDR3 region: CASRRGTGSGNTIYF. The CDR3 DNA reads TGTGCCAGTAGACGAGGGACAGGATCTGGAAACACCATATATTTT.

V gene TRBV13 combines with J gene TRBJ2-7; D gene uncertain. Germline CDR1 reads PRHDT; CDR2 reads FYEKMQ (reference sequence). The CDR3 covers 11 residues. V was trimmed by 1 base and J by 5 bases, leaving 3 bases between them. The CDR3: CASSLADEQYF. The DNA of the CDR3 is TGTGCCAGCAGCTTAGCAGACGAGCAGTACTTC. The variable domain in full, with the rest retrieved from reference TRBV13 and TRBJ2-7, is AAGVIQSPRHLIKEKRETATLKCYPIPRHDTVYWYQQGPGQDPQFLISFYEKMQSDKGSIPDRFSAQQFSDYHSELNMSSLELGDSALYFCASSLADEQYFGPGTRLTVT.

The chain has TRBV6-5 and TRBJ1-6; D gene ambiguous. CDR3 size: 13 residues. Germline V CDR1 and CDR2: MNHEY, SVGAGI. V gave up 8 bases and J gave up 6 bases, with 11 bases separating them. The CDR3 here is CASARSPNSPLHF. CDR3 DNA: TGTGCCAGCGCCCGGTCCCCTAATTCACCCCTCCACTTT.

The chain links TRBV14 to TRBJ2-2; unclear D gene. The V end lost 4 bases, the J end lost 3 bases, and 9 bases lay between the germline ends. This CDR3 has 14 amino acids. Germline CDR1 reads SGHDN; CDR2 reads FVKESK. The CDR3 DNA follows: TGTGCCAGCAGCCCCAGTATCTACACCGGGGAGCTGTTTTTT. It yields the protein CASSPSIYTGELFF.

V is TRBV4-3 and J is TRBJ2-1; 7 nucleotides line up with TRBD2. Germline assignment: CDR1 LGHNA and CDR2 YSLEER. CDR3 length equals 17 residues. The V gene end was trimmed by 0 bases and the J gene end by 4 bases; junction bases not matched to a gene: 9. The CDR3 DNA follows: TGCGCCAGCAGCCAAGATCTCCCAGCGGGGTCGTACAATGAGCAGTTCTTC. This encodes CASSQDLPAGSYNEQFF.

The CDR3 region is CASSPDYYNEQFF. DNA for the CDR3: TGTGCCAGCAGCCCGGACTACTACAATGAGCAGTTCTTC. The chain recombines TRBV7-6 with TRBJ2-1; possibly TRBD2 for D (6 bases). CDR3 length: 13 amino acids. Trimming removed 5 bases at V and 3 bases at J, with 8 bases between. Germline V gene data show CDR1 as SGHVS and CDR2 as FNYEAQ.

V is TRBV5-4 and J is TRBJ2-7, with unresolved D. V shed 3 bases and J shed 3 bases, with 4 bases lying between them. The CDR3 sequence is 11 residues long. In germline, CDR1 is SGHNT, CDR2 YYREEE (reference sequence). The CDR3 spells CASSSDYEQYF. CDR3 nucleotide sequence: TGTGCCAGCAGCTCAGACTACGAGCAGTACTTC.

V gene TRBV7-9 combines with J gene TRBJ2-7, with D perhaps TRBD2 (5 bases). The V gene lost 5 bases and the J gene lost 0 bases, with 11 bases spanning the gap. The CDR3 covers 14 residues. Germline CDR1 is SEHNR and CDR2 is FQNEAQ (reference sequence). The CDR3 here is CASSPMGVSYEQYF. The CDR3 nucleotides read TGTGCCAGCAGCCCCATGGGAGTCTCCTACGAGCAGTACTTC.